The sequence of this T cell receptor (beta chain) was determined in a study of cytomegalovirus exposure and HLA in healthy donors. Study summary: The approximately 600 first-cohort repertoires shared a platform with the roughly 120 validation repertoires, as reported in a later analysis.

Clones were sequenced by immunoSEQ multiplex PCR, and TCRdb holds only the in-frame ones, with some missing. The sample shows 150,000 to 200,000 clones, roughly 84% of them seen only once. This clone was found a few times. Its antigen is currently unknown. CDR3 length equals 15 residues. With V trimmed by 6 bases and J by 3 bases, 6 bases remained unmatched. Germline CDR1 is MNHNS and CDR2 is SASEGT. Points from the study as a whole: Most TCR sequences were seen very rarely across donors, but some public TCRs occurred in many. It was confirmed in vitro that a few of the CMV-associated chains were specific for CMV antigens.

Input material: PBMCs. This TCR was sampled from a man aged 25 to 40 in good health and CMV-seropositive. This sequence joins TRBV6-1 and TRBJ2-7; 12 nucleotides line up with TRBD2. CDR3 region: CASRVPSGGVYEQYF. The DNA of the CDR3 is TGTGCCAGCAGGGTCCCTAGCGGGGGGGTCTACGAGCAGTACTTC.